This entry features one TCR beta chain sequence. The source of the sample is a study of T cell responses to AZD1222 COVID-19 vaccine. Trimming stripped 1 base from V and 6 bases from J, with 13 bases between. The CDR3 contains 15 residues. Germline-derived CDR1 and CDR2 are GTSNPN and SVGIG (reference sequence). Some clones are missing from TCRdb's copy, which holds only in-frame ones; the method was immunoSEQ multiplex PCR. This table holds around 110,000 clones, about 91% found once. This receptor was obtained from an adult in good health. V is TRBV30 and J is TRBJ1-6, with D possibly TRBD1 on 6 matching bases. Sample: peripheral blood, taken on day 0 of AZD1222 vaccination. The DNA of the CDR3 is TGTGCCTGGAGTGCACCACAGGGTGTTAATTCACCCCTCCACTTT. This gives the protein CAWSAPQGVNSPLHF.